Listed below are T cell receptor beta chains from one sample, sequenced in a study of blood T cell repertoires in COVID-19. Libraries were prepared by immunoSEQ multiplex PCR; TCRdb keeps only in-frame clonotypes and omits some of them. This table has fewer than 450,000 clones, approximately 91% appearing once. The material sequenced was peripheral blood. Receptor source: a woman aged 70 to 79 with COVID-19, enrolled during active disease. Both conserved end residues are part of each CDR3.

V	J	length	CDR3
TRBV6-5	TRBJ2-7	15	CASSPRQGTSYEQYF
TRBV4-1	TRBJ1-2	13	CASSPATGWGYTF
TRBV5-1	TRBJ2-7	15	CASSLAAGETYEQYF
TRBV7-3	TRBJ1-1	16	CASSFGQTFMNTEAFF
TRBV5-6	TRBJ1-1	14	CASTEGAPGTEAFF
TRBV9	TRBJ2-5	14	CASTLGLATETQYF
TRBV7-8	TRBJ1-1	13	CASSLGSRDLAFF
TRBV5-5	TRBJ2-2	15	CASSPWTAVTGELFF
TRBV24-1	TRBJ2-1	18	CATSDQGRGQRSYNEQFF
TRBV28	TRBJ2-2	16	CASRRIRGANTGELFF
TRBV18	TRBJ2-3	14	CASSPPFSTDTQYF
TRBV29-1	TRBJ2-5	13	CSAAPGGLETQYF
TRBV7-2	TRBJ2-5	14	CASSPDNGRETQYF
TRBV6-5	TRBJ1-2	14	CASRRDRGGYGYTF
TRBV5-6	TRBJ2-3	12	CASSLEPYTQYF
TRBV9	TRBJ2-1	12	CASSVVSGEQFF
TRBV6-2/TRBV6-3	TRBJ1-5	14	CASSYPDRFQPQHF
TRBV3-1/TRBV3-2	TRBJ1-2	14	CASSQDAVWSGPTF
TRBV18	TRBJ1-2	14	CASSPQEVGGGYTF
TRBV7-9	TRBJ2-7	15	CASSLAGGGSYEQYF
TRBV30	TRBJ2-1	14	CAWSPNSILDEQFF
TRBV4-3	TRBJ1-2	12	CASSQDSYGYTF
TRBV2	TRBJ2-5	14	CASNLGTGKETQYF
TRBV18	TRBJ1-3	15	CASSPQGAGGNTIYF
TRBV28	TRBJ1-2	15	CASSFGDRGAYGYTF
TRBV5-1	TRBJ1-6	14	CASSLEWGDSPLHF
TRBV3-1/TRBV3-2	TRBJ1-1	14	CASSQDRGNTEAFF
TRBV4-3	TRBJ1-4	16	CASSPGTPATNEKLFF
TRBV5-1	TRBJ2-3	17	CASSTRSLAGGSSTQYF
TRBV7-3	TRBJ1-6	13	CASSLLTYSPLHF
TRBV9	TRBJ2-3	17	CASSTSGTGAGMDTQYF
TRBV6-6	TRBJ1-1	12	CASTTREEEAFF
TRBV19	TRBJ1-1	12	CASQGPNTEAFF
TRBV19	TRBJ2-5	15	CASSAGQLGWETQYF
TRBV20-1	TRBJ2-3	11	CSARSLDTQYF
TRBV27	TRBJ1-4	16	CASSSTGGGRNEKLFF
TRBV7-3	TRBJ2-5	15	CASSPGGGPQETQYF
TRBV15	TRBJ1-5	15	CATSRARGSNQPQHF
TRBV27	TRBJ2-2	14	CASSLQGRTGELFF
TRBV3-1/TRBV3-2	TRBJ1-4	14	CASSRGQGVGKLFF
TRBV28	TRBJ1-4	14	CASSPTLSGEKLFF
TRBV28	TRBJ1-2	15	CASSPSPQGPYGYTF
TRBV20-1	TRBJ2-1	12	CSASTDDNEQFF
TRBV9	TRBJ2-7	15	CASSVGATGTYEQYF
TRBV6-5	TRBJ1-5	16	CASSSLGTGGNQPQHF
TRBV7-2	TRBJ2-5	16	CASSTGLAGGPETQYF